This TCR beta chain was found in a study of blood T cell repertoires in COVID-19. Across the whole study: T cells, B-cell-depleted T cells, or PBMCs supplied cDNA or gDNA.

V dropped 0 bases and J dropped 1 base, with 10 bases sitting between them. The germline CDR1 and CDR2 sequences are LGHDT and YNNKEL (reference sequence). The CDR3 totals 16 residues. Assay used: immunoSEQ multiplex PCR; TCRdb lists only in-frame clones, some missing. The table records around 86,000 clones, more than 70% of them present only once. The receptor was derived from a human donor with acute or convalescent COVID-19. The donor label of this sample is uncertain. The source material was peripheral blood. The rearrangement uses TRBV3-1 (or the pseudogene TRBV3-2) and TRBJ1-3; tentatively, D is TRBD1 (6 bases). The CDR3 loop reads CASSQDRGASGNTIYF. In DNA, the CDR3 is TGTGCCAGCAGCCAAGATCGGGGGGCATCTGGAAACACCATATATTTT.